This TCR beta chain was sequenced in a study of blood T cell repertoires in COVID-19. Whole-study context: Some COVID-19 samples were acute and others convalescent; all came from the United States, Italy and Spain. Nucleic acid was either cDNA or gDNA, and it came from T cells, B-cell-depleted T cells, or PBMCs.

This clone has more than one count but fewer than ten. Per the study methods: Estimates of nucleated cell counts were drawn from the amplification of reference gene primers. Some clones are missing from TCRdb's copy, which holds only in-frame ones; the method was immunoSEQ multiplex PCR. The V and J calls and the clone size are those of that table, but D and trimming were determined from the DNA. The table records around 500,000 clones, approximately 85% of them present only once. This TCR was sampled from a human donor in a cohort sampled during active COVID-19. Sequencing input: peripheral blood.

CDR3 in DNA: TGTGCCAGCAGTTTGCTGAGCCCCATCGGGTCCCTCCACTTT. It yields the protein CASSLLSPIGSLHF. The genes are TRBV28 and TRBJ1-6; D is unclear. This CDR3 is 14 amino acids long. V lost 3 bases, J lost 14 bases, and 17 bases lay in between. Germline CDR1 and CDR2: MDHEN and SYDVKM.